This TCR beta chain was sequenced in a study of T cell repertoires in cytomegalovirus infection. This clonotype appeared a single time. What it binds is not known. Its ends do not fully match the called genes, so a read error is possible. One entry per CDR3 protein, called by TCRdb with MiXCR from the reads. The sample has around 100,000 distinct CDR3 sequences, under 45% seen once; the top ten hold roughly 70%. The CDR3 contains 11 residues. CDR1 and CDR2 (germline): MNHNY, SVGAGI (reference sequence). V gene TRBV6-6 combines with J gene TRBJ2-5; D not certain. This TCR was sampled from a human donor in good health (CMV status not recorded). Some clones in this sample may be carry-over from other donors' samples. The source was CD8+ T cells from cultured PBMCs, collected from culture after CMV antigen stimulation. CDR3 loop: CASSAGEAQYF. DNA for the CDR3: TGTGCCAGCAGTGCCGGAGAGGCCCAGTACTTC.